One and the same sample provided the 17 T cell receptor beta chains below, sequenced in a study of T cells in Graves' hyperthyroidism and ophthalmopathy. Using RNA transcripts as the source, TCR beta CDR3 regions were amplified. With the HTBI primer set, the TCR CDR3 went through a first round of RT-PCR. From the multiplex PCR reads, TCRdb called clonotypes with MiXCR, one entry per CDR3 protein. The data contain approximately 490,000 distinct CDR3 sequences, 20% to 25% of them seen just once; the ten biggest clones take up around 47%. The specimen sequenced was blood. Source of these receptors: a woman between 70 and 85 years old with Graves' ophthalmopathy.

V and J are TRBV5-1 and TRBJ2-5, with TRBD2 matching 11 bases. This CDR3 is built from 13 residues. V was pared by 4 bases and J by 7 bases, with 3 bases of the junction left unmatched. In germline, CDR1 is SGHRS, CDR2 YFSETQ. CDR3 nucleotides: TGCGCCAGCAGCAGAGGACTAGCGGGGACCCAGTACTTC. Translated, it gives CASSRGLAGTQYF.

This clonotype appeared many times. This rearrangement joins TRBV12-3 or TRBV12-4 to TRBJ1-1, with 7 bases identical to TRBD1. The CDR3 consists of 14 residues. V was clipped by 5 bases and J by 2 bases; unmatched bases: 5. DNA for the CDR3: TGTGCCAGCAGTCCACAGGGGAGTAACACTGAAGCTTTCTTT. Amino acids: CASSPQGSNTEAFF.

In this sample, this clonotype turned up a few times. This sequence joins TRBV29-1 and TRBJ2-1, with 8 bases lining up with TRBD1. Germline V gene lookup returns CDR1 SQVTM and CDR2 ANQGSEA. The V and J ends lost 2 bases and 9 bases, in that order; junction bases with no gene match: 6. The CDR3 is 13 residues long. The CDR3 sequence: CSVERQGAFEQFF. The CDR3 nucleotides read TGCAGCGTTGAACGGCAGGGGGCTTTTGAGCAGTTCTTC.

The chain recombines TRBV10-3 with TRBJ2-4; D possibly corresponds to TRBD1 (6 bases). Germline CDR1 is ENHRY and CDR2 is SYGVKD. The CDR3 totals 13 residues. Trimming took 5 bases from V and 6 from J, leaving 11 bases between them. The CDR3: CAISPTGLNIQYF. In DNA form, the CDR3 reads TGTGCCATCAGTCCCACAGGGTTAAACATTCAGTACTTC.

This clonotype was recorded once. At one boundary the junction diverges from the germline segment, which might be a read error. The rearrangement uses TRBV5-1 and TRBJ1-1, with TRBD1 matching 9 bases. The CDR3 totals 17 residues. In germline, CDR1 is SGHRS, CDR2 YFSETQ. CDR3 sequence (DNA): TGCGCCAACAGCTTGCCGGGACAGGGTCATCTGAACACTGAAGCTTTCTTT. This translates into CANSLPGQGHLNTEAFF.

The table lists this clonotype with a few counts. The chain uses TRBV6-5 and TRBJ2-5, with D perhaps TRBD1 (6 bases). Looked up from germline, CDR1 is MNHEY and CDR2 is SVGAGI. Deletions cut 0 bases from V and 5 bases from J, with 10 bases between. The CDR3 has 14 amino acids. The CDR3 DNA is TGTGCCAGCAGTTACTCTAACAGGGAGGAGACCCAGTACTTC. This translates into CASSYSNREETQYF.

This chain connects TRBV20-1 to TRBJ1-1; D may be TRBD1 (5 bases). This CDR3 has 13 amino acids. Trimming removed 3 bases at V and 2 bases at J, with 10 bases between. Germline V CDR1 and CDR2: DFQATT, SNEGSKA (reference sequence). The CDR3 DNA reads as TGCAGTGCTAGCATTGACAGCAACACTGAAGCTTTCTTT. Residues: CSASIDSNTEAFF.

This clonotype was counted at least ten times. This chain connects TRBV6-1 to TRBJ1-5; D is unclear. Germline V gene sequence: CDR1 MNHNS, CDR2 SASEGT. V lost 7 bases to trimming and J lost 6 bases, with 10 bases between them. CDR3 length: 12 residues. CDR3 region: CASIGFGQPQHF. DNA for the CDR3: TGTGCCAGCATCGGGTTCGGTCAGCCCCAGCATTTT.

This clonotype came up a few times. The genes are TRBV6-5 and TRBJ2-2; D may be TRBD2 (6 bases). The germline V and J ends were trimmed by 2 bases and 3 bases, with 16 bases remaining between them. CDR1 and CDR2 from the germline V gene are MNHEY and SVGAGI. The CDR3 loop spans 17 amino acids. This CDR3 is CASSYSRGGAHTGELFF. DNA of the CDR3: TGTGCCAGCAGTTACAGCCGAGGAGGGGCCCACACCGGGGAGCTGTTTTTT.

This clonotype was seen more than once but under ten times. This chain links TRBV20-1 with TRBJ1-5, with D tentatively TRBD1 (6 bases). Germline V gene sequence: CDR1 DFQATT, CDR2 SNEGSKA (reference sequence). Trimming removed 3 bases at V and 6 bases at J, with 12 bases between. The CDR3 extends over 13 amino acids. The chain's CDR3 is CSARQGRGQPQHF. The CDR3 region has the DNA TGCAGTGCTAGGCAGGGGAGAGGTCAGCCCCAGCATTTT.

Ten or more counts support this clonotype. The chain joins TRBV6-1 to TRBJ1-6; no clear D. V was shortened by 4 bases and J by 1 base, with 8 bases between the two germline ends. The CDR3 is 15 residues long. From germline, CDR1 is MNHNS and CDR2 SASEGT. This CDR3 is CASSGPGSYNSPLHF. Here the CDR3 DNA reads TGTGCCAGCAGTGGGCCGGGATCCTATAATTCACCCCTCCACTTT.

The V call is TRBV19, the J call TRBJ2-7; the match to TRBD1 covers 10 bases. Unmatched junction bases numbered 5, after V lost 1 base and J lost 2 bases. Germline lookup yields CDR1 LNHDA and CDR2 SQIVND (reference sequence). This CDR3 has 16 amino acids. The CDR3 region is CASSIAGGTGAYEQYF. The CDR3, as DNA: TGTGCCAGTAGTATAGCTGGGGGGACAGGGGCCTACGAGCAGTACTTC. The whole variable domain, filled in from reference TRBV19 and TRBJ2-7, reads DGGITQSPKYLFRKEGQNVTLSCEQNLNHDAMYWYRQDPGQGLRLIYYSQIVNDFQKGDIAEGYSVSREKKESFPLTVTSAQKNPTAFYLCASSIAGGTGAYEQYFGPGTRLTVT.

The chain uses TRBV27 and TRBJ2-7; maybe TRBD1 (6 bases). Trimming stripped 6 bases from V and 3 bases from J, with 18 bases between. Germline-derived CDR1 and CDR2 are MNHEY and SMNVEV (reference sequence). The CDR3 totals 15 residues. The chain's CDR3 is CASSLTGRLYYEQYF. DNA of the CDR3: TGTGCCAGCAGCTTGACAGGCCGACTCTACTACGAGCAGTACTTC.

The chain combines TRBV5-1 with TRBJ2-1; TRBD2 aligns across 9 bases. Trimming at V came to 0 bases and at J to 6 bases, leaving 7 bases not matched to a gene. The CDR3 has 16 residues. Germline V gene lookup returns CDR1 SGHRS and CDR2 YFSETQ. The chain's CDR3 is CASSLEGTSIFNEQFF. CDR3 in DNA: TGCGCCAGCAGCTTGGAAGGGACTAGCATTTTCAATGAGCAGTTCTTC.

This clonotype has a count of ten or more. The chain carries TRBV7-9 and TRBJ2-1; D call uncertain. The CDR3 consists of 14 residues. Deletions cut 8 bases from V and 3 bases from J, with 14 bases between. CDR1 and CDR2 (germline): SEHNR, FQNEAQ (reference sequence). CDR3 residues: CASVMGGDYNEQFF. In DNA, the CDR3 is TGTGCCAGCGTCATGGGCGGAGACTACAATGAGCAGTTCTTC.

The rearrangement joins TRBV15 to TRBJ2-5; 7 bases fit TRBD2. Trimming took 2 bases from V and 4 from J; bases not matched to a gene: 1. The germline V gene encodes CDR1 LNHNV and CDR2 YYDKDF (reference sequence). The CDR3 is 13 amino acids. The CDR3 loop reads CATSRLAGETQYF. The DNA for the CDR3 is TGTGCCACCAGCAGATTAGCGGGAGAGACCCAGTACTTC.

The chain carries TRBV5-1 and TRBJ2-6; 8 bases are shared with TRBD2. This CDR3 has 15 residues. CDR1 is SGHRS and CDR2 is YFSETQ in the germline V gene. V trimming: 4 bases; J trimming: 0 bases; junction bases outside the gene matches: 0. CDR3: CASSAGGSGANVLTF. The DNA for the CDR3 is TGCGCCAGCAGCGCGGGAGGCTCTGGGGCCAACGTCCTGACTTTC.